The text below deals with one T cell receptor (beta chain). This sample is part of a study of Ad26.COV2.S vaccination and SARS-CoV-2 variants. Background on the study: Administration of Ad26.COV2.S was intramuscular, either once or twice 56 days apart.

The sample's treatment: around 19 received Ad26.COV2.S at low or high dose, single or two shots; about 5 received placebo; per-sample allocation not given. Sample collection was performed on day 63 after the first vaccine or placebo injection. As its vector, the vaccine had Ad26, which expressed Wuhan-strain SARS-CoV-2 spike. Produced via immunoSEQ multiplex PCR; TCRdb's table is partial and in-frame only. The profile shows some 340,000 clones, around 85% of them singletons. There are 19 residues in the CDR3. With V trimmed by 8 bases and J by 3 bases, 22 bases remained unmatched. CDR1 and CDR2 (germline): WNHNN, SYGVQD (reference sequence).

This receptor was obtained from a person aged 18-65 years who received the Ad26.COV2.S COVID-19 vaccine or a placebo. The material sequenced was peripheral blood, taken in a trial of Ad26.COV2.S vaccine versus placebo. The chain combines TRBV10-1 with TRBJ2-7; 10 nucleotides match TRBD1. CDR3 region: CASALSGQGVIVSLYEQYF. In nucleotides, the CDR3 is TGCGCCAGCGCGTTATCAGGACAGGGGGTTATTGTGTCCCTCTACGAGCAGTACTTC.